This TCR beta chain comes out of a study of identical twins. Points on this clonotype: The antigen is undetermined.

TCRdb used MiXCR to reprocess the 5' RACE reads, holding one entry per CDR3 protein. This table has about 530,000 distinct CDR3 sequences, approximately 16% appearing once. V dropped 6 bases and J dropped 1 base, with 10 bases sitting between them. The CDR3 has 13 amino acids. Germline lookup yields CDR1 SNHLY and CDR2 FYNNEI. The study, taken as a whole, reports: Recombination models fit unrelated individuals' TCR alpha sharing but underestimated twins'. Low generation-probability sequences were in excess among twin-shared out-of-frame alpha sequences. There were fewer insertions in abundant cord blood beta clonotypes, but memory repertoires showed no such pattern.

This sample also belongs to another study, concerning yellow fever vaccine responses in identical twins.

The receptor comes from a woman aged 18-29 years in good health. The sample comprised CD4+ T cells sorted from blood. The chain employs TRBV2 and TRBJ2-7; D unresolved. The CDR3 region is CASRASVSYEQYF. CDR3 in DNA: TGTGCCAGCAGAGCGTCGGTATCCTACGAGCAGTACTTC.